This T cell receptor beta chain was retrieved from a study of cytomegalovirus exposure and HLA in healthy donors. PCR was performed using 60 Vbeta and 13 Jbeta primers. Profiling relied on immunoSEQ multiplex PCR, and the TCRdb table lists in-frame clones only, not all of them. The sample yields about 95,000 clones, about 81% seen once. Germline loops: CDR1 SQVTM, CDR2 ANQGSEA. V was shortened by 3 bases and J by 7 bases, with 13 bases between the two germline ends. CDR3 length equals 13 residues. The sequenced material came from PBMCs. The J gene is TRBJ2-1, the V gene TRBV29-1; D perhaps matches TRBD2 (7 bases). The TCR comes from a man aged 18 to 30 in good health and CMV-seropositive. DNA of the CDR3: TGCAGCGTTGATGCGGGGGCTCGGAATGAGCAGTTCTTC. Residues: CSVDAGARNEQFF.